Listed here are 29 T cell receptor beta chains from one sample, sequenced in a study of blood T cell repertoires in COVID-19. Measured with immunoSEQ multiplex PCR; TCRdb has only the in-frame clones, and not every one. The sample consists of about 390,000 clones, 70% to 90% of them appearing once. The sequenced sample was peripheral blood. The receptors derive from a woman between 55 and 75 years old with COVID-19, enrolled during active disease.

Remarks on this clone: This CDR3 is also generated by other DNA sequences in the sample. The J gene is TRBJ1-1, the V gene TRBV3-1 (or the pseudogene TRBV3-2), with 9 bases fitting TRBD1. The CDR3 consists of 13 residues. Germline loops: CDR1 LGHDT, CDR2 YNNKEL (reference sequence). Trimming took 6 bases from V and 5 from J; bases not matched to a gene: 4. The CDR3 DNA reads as TGTGCCAGCAGTCGACAGGGGGGGACTGAAGCTTTCTTT. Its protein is CASSRQGGTEAFF.

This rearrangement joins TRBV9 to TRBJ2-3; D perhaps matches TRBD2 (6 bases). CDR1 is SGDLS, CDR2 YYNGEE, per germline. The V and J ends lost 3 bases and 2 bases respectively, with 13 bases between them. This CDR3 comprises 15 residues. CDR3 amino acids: CASSGRDWNTDTQYF. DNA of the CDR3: TGTGCCAGCAGCGGCCGGGACTGGAACACAGATACGCAGTATTTT.

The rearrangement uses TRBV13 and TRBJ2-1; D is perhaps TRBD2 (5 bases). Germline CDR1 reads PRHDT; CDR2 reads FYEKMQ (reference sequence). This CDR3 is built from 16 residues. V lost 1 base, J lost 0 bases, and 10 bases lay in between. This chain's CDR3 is CASSLERRGSYNEQFF. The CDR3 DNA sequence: TGTGCCAGCAGCTTAGAGAGACGGGGCTCCTACAATGAGCAGTTCTTC.

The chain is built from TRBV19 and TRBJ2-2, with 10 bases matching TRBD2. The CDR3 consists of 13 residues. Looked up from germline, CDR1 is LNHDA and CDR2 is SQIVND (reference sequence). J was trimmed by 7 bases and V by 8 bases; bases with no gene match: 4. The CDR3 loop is CASQRGGIGELFF. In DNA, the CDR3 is TGTGCCAGTCAGCGGGGGGGCATCGGGGAGCTGTTTTTT.

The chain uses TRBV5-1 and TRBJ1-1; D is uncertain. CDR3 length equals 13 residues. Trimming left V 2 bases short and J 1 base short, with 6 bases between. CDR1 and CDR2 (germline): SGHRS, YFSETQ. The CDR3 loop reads CASSLRGNTEAFF. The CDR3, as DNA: TGCGCCAGCAGCTTACGAGGGAACACTGAAGCTTTCTTT. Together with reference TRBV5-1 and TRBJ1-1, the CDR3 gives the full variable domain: KAGVTQTPRYLIKTRGQQVTLSCSPISGHRSVSWYQQTPGQGLQFLFEYFSETQRNKGNFPGRFSGRQFSNSRSEMNVSTLELGDSALYLCASSLRGNTEAFFGQGTRLTVV.

CDR3 in amino acids: CASSSGTGGSYEQYF. In DNA form, the CDR3 reads TGTGCCAGCAGCTCCGGGACAGGAGGATCCTACGAGCAGTACTTC. This chain links TRBV5-6 with TRBJ2-7; 8 positions match TRBD1. This CDR3 spans 15 amino acids. The germline V gene encodes CDR1 SGHDT and CDR2 YYEEEE. The junction had 6 bases not matched to a gene; V was cut back by 3 bases and J by 1 base.

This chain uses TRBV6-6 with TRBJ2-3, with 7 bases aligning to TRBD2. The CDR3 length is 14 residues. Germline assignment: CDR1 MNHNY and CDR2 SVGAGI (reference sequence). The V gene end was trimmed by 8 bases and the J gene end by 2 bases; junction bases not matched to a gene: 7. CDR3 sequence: CASRLAGPTDTQYF. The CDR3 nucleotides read TGTGCCAGCCGATTAGCGGGTCCCACAGATACGCAGTATTTT.

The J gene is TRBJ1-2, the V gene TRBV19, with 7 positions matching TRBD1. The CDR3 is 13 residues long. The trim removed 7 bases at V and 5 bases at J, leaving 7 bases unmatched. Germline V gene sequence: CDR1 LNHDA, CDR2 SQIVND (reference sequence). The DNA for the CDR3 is TGTGCCAGTAAGGCGGGACAGTCATATGGCTACACCTTC. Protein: CASKAGQSYGYTF.

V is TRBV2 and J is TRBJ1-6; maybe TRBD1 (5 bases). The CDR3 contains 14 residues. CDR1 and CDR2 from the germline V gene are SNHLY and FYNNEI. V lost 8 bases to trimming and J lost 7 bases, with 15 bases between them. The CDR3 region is CASVQEHSNSPLHF. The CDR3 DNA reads TGTGCCAGCGTACAGGAGCACTCAAATTCACCCCTCCACTTT.

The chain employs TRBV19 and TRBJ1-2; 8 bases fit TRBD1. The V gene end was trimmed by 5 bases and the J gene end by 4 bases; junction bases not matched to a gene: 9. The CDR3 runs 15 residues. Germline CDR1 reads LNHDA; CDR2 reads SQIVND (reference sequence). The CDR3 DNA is TGTGCCAGTAGTCTGACGACAGGGGTCGGCTATGGCTACACCTTC. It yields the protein CASSLTTGVGYGYTF. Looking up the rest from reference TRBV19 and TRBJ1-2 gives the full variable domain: DGGITQSPKYLFRKEGQNVTLSCEQNLNHDAMYWYRQDPGQGLRLIYYSQIVNDFQKGDIAEGYSVSREKKESFPLTVTSAQKNPTAFYLCASSLTTGVGYGYTFGSGTRLTVV.

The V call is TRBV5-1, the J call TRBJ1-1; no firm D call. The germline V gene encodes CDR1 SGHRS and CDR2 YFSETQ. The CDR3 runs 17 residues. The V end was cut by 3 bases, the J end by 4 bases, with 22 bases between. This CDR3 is CASSYGPRGQAVTEAFF. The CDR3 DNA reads TGCGCCAGCAGCTATGGTCCCCGCGGGCAGGCGGTCACTGAAGCTTTCTTT.

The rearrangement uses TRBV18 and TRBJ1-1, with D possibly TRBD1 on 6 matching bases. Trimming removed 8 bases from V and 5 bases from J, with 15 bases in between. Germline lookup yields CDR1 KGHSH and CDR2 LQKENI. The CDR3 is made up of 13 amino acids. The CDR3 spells CASHQGIRTEAFF. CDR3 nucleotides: TGTGCCAGCCATCAGGGGATTAGGACTGAAGCTTTCTTT. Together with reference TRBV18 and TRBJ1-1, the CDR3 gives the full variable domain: NAGVMQNPRHLVRRRGQEARLRCSPMKGHSHVYWYRQLPEEGLKFMVYLQKENIIDESGMPKERFSAEFPKEGPSILRIQQVVRGDSAAYFCASHQGIRTEAFFGQGTRLTVV.

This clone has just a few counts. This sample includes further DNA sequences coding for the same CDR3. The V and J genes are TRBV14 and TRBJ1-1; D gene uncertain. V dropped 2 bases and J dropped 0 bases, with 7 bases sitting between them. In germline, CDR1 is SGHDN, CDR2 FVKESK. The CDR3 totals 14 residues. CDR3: CASSQPGMNTEAFF. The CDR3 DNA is TGTGCCAGCAGCCAACCAGGCATGAACACTGAAGCTTTCTTT.

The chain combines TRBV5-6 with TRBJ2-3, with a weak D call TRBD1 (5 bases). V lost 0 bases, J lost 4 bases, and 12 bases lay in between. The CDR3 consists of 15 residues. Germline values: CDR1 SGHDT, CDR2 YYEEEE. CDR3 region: CASSLDAGLADTQYF. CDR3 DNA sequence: TGTGCCAGCAGCTTGGACGCAGGGTTAGCAGATACGCAGTATTTT.

CDR3 in DNA: TGTGCCAGCAGCCCCCCTCCGGCTAACTATGGCTACACCTTC. It yields the protein CASSPPPANYGYTF. The chain recombines TRBV7-9 with TRBJ1-2; D is unresolved. From germline, CDR1 is SEHNR and CDR2 FQNEAQ (reference sequence). V was clipped by 5 bases and J by 0 bases, with 10 bases between them. This CDR3 is built from 14 residues.

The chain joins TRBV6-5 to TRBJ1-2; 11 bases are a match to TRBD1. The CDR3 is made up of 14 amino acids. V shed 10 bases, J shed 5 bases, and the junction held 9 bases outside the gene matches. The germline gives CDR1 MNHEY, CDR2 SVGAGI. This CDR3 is CATGGQGARYGYTF. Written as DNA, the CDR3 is TGTGCCACCGGCGGACAGGGGGCGCGTTATGGCTACACCTTC.

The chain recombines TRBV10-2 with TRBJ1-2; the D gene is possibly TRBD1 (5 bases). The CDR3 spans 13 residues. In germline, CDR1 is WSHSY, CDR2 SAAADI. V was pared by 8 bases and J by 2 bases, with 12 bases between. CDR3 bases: TGCGCCAGCCGGGACCGGGGGAACTATGGCTACACCTTC. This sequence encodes CASRDRGNYGYTF.

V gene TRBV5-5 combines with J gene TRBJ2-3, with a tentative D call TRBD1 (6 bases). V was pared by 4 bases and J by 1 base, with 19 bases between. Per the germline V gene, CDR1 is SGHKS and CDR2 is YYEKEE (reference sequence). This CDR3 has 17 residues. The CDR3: CASSTPSGGYGTDTQYF. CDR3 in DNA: TGTGCCAGCAGCACGCCGAGTGGGGGCTATGGCACAGATACGCAGTATTTT.

CDR3 DNA: TGCGCCAGCAGCCATACGGACAGGGCCTACGAGCAGTACTTC. Protein sequence: CASSHTDRAYEQYF. The rearrangement joins TRBV4-1 to TRBJ2-7; TRBD1 matches at 8 bases. V shed 3 bases, J shed 2 bases, and the junction held 3 bases outside the gene matches. The germline V gene encodes CDR1 MGHRA and CDR2 YSYEKL. The CDR3 consists of 14 residues.

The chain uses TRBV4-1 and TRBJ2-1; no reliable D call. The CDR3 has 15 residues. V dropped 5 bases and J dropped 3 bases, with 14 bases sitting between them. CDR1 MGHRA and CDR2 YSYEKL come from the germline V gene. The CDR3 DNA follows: TGCGCCAGCAGCACTGCCACAGCCTTCTACAATGAGCAGTTCTTC. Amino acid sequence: CASSTATAFYNEQFF.

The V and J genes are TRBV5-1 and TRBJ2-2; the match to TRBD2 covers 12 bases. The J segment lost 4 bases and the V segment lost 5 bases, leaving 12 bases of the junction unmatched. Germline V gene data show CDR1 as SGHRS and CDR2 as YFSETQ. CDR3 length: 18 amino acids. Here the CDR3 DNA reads TGCGCCAGCAGGCCGGGCCAGGGACTAGCGGGTTTCACCGGGGAGCTGTTTTTT. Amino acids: CASRPGQGLAGFTGELFF.

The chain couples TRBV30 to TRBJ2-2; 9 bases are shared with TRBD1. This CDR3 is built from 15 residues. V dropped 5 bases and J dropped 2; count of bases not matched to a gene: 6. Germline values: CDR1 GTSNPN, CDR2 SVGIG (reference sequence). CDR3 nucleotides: TGTGCCTGGGGGACAGGGCTAGGAAACACCGGGGAGCTGTTTTTT. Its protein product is CAWGTGLGNTGELFF.

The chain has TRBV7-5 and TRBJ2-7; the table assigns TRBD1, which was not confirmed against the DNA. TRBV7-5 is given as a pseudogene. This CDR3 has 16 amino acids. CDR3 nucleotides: TGTGTCAGAAGCTTAGCGGGTGTAACAGAACCTTACGAGCAGTACTTC. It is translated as CVRSLAGVTEPYEQYF.

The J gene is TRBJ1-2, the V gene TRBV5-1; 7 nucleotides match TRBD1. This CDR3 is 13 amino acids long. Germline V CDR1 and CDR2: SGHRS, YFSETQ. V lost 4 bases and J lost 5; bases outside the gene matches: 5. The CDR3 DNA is TGCGCCAGCAGCATGGGGACAGTGTATGGCTACACCTTC. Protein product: CASSMGTVYGYTF.

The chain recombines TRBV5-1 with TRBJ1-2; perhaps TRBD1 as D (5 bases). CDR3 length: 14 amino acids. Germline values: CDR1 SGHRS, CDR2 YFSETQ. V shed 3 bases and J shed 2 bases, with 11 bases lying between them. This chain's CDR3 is CASSSVPGNYGYTF. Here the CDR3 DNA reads TGCGCCAGCAGCTCTGTCCCAGGGAACTATGGCTACACCTTC.

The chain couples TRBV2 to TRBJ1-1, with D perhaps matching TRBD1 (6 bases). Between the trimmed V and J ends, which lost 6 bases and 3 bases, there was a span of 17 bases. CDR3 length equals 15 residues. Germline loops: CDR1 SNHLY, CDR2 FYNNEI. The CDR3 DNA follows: TGTGCCAGCAGACGACTGGACAGCTTTGACACTGAAGCTTTCTTT. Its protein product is CASRRLDSFDTEAFF.

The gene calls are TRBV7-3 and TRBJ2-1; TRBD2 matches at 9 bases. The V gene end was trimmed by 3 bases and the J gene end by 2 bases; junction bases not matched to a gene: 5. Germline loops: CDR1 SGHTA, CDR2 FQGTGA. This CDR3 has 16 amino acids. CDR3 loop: CASSFSSGAAYNEQFF. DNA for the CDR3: TGTGCCAGCAGCTTTTCTAGCGGGGCGGCCTACAATGAGCAGTTCTTC.

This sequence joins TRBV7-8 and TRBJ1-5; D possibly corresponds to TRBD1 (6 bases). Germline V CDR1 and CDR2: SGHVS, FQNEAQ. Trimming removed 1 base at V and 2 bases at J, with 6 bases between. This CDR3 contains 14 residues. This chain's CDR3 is CASSLEGGNQPQHF. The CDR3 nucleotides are TGTGCCAGCAGCTTAGAGGGGGGCAATCAGCCCCAGCATTTT.

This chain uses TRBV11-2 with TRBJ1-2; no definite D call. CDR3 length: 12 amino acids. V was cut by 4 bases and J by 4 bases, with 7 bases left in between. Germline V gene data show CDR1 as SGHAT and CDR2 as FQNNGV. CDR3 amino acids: CASSSGLYGYTF. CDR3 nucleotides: TGTGCCAGCAGCTCAGGCCTCTATGGCTACACCTTC.